This paragraph covers one TCR beta chain sequence. The data derive from a study of TIL therapy for anti-PD-1-resistant metastatic lung cancer. Looking at the study overall: A few tumors were EGFR-mutant and two were ALK-rearranged.

Specified time point: pre-treatment sample, taken before nivolumab and TIL therapy. Trimming cost V 5 bases and J 0 bases, with 10 bases left between them. The CDR3 covers 14 residues. Germline CDR1 and CDR2: MNHNY and SVGAGI (reference sequence). The immunoSEQ assay was v3. Profiling relied on immunoSEQ multiplex PCR, and the TCRdb table lists in-frame clones only, not all of them. The sample has tens of thousands of clones; around 67% are singletons. This clonotype was obtained from a person between 25 and 79 years old with non-small cell lung cancer. The starting material was blood, obtained at baseline. V usage is TRBV6-6 and J usage is TRBJ1-1; a possible D gene is TRBD1 (6 bases). CDR3: CASSHTGLNTEAFF. As DNA, the CDR3 is TGTGCCAGCAGTCACACAGGGTTGAACACTGAAGCTTTCTTT.